Shown below are 23 T cell receptor beta chains from a single sample sequenced in a study of blood T cell repertoires in COVID-19. Profiled with immunoSEQ multiplex PCR; TCRdb holds only in-frame clones, not every one. The repertoire holds some 260,000 clones, about four fifths seen once, with nearly 9% in the top ten. The material sequenced was peripheral blood. Receptors were obtained from a man older than 75 with acute or convalescent COVID-19.

V is TRBV6-5 and J is TRBJ2-2; D not certain. The V gene's germline CDR1 is MNHEY and CDR2 SVGAGI. The CDR3 has 14 amino acids. V dropped 7 bases and J dropped 2 bases, with 11 bases sitting between them. For the CDR3, the DNA is TGTGCCAGCACCCTCGTACATAACACCGGGGAGCTGTTTTTT. It encodes CASTLVHNTGELFF.

CDR3 amino acids: CASRQGGPSSYEQYF. CDR3 bases: TGTGCCAGCAGACAAGGAGGCCCGAGCTCCTACGAGCAGTACTTC. The rearrangement uses TRBV25-1 and TRBJ2-7; maybe TRBD2 (5 bases). The CDR3 spans 15 residues. Trimming removed 6 bases at V and 0 bases at J, with 15 bases between. Germline loops: CDR1 MGHDK, CDR2 SYGVNS.

This chain uses TRBV28 with TRBJ1-1; D remains ambiguous. The ends were cut back, 3 bases at V and 4 bases at J, with 9 bases in the middle. CDR3 length: 13 residues. Germline-derived CDR1 and CDR2 are MDHEN and SYDVKM. CDR3 DNA sequence: TGTGCCAGCAGTTTGTCGGGAAGCACTGAAGCTTTCTTT. Its protein is CASSLSGSTEAFF.

The gene calls are TRBV9 and TRBJ1-2; D is possibly TRBD1 (6 bases). The CDR3 contains 12 residues. From germline, CDR1 is SGDLS and CDR2 YYNGEE. The ends were cut back, 3 bases at V and 3 bases at J, with 6 bases in the middle. CDR3 sequence: CASSDRDYGYTF. Written as DNA, the CDR3 is TGTGCCAGCAGCGACAGGGACTATGGCTACACCTTC.

V and J are TRBV3-1 (or the pseudogene TRBV3-2) and TRBJ1-3; D remains ambiguous. Germline assignment: CDR1 LGHDT and CDR2 YNNKEL (reference sequence). Trimming pared 4 bases from V and 5 bases from J, leaving 15 bases between. The CDR3 loop spans 15 amino acids. CDR3 residues: CASSPYRDRRNTIYF. The CDR3 DNA follows: TGTGCCAGCAGCCCCTACCGGGATCGTAGAAACACCATATATTTT.

The rearrangement joins TRBV15 to TRBJ2-1, with 7 bases lining up with TRBD1. V lost 8 bases and J lost 9; bases outside the gene matches: 10. The germline V gene has CDR1 LNHNV and CDR2 YYDKDF (reference sequence). CDR3 length: 13 residues. CDR3 in amino acids: CATARDRASEQFF. CDR3 coding DNA: TGTGCCACCGCCAGAGACAGGGCCTCTGAGCAGTTCTTC.

The V gene is TRBV19, the J gene TRBJ2-3; 10 bases agree with TRBD1. The V and J ends lost 5 bases and 2 bases, in that order; junction bases with no gene match: 7. The germline gives CDR1 LNHDA, CDR2 SQIVND (reference sequence). The CDR3 is 16 residues long. The CDR3 nucleotides are TGTGCCAGTAGTCCAGGGACAGGGGCTATCACAGATACGCAGTATTTT. This sequence encodes CASSPGTGAITDTQYF.

This sequence joins TRBV30 and TRBJ1-4; TRBD1 is a possible D gene (6 bases). V lost 6 bases and J lost 5, with 16 bases in between. Germline values: CDR1 GTSNPN, CDR2 SVGIG (reference sequence). This CDR3 contains 14 residues. Here the CDR3 reads CACTPGHRNEKLFF. The DNA of the CDR3 is TGTGCCTGCACTCCGGGACACAGAAATGAAAAACTGTTTTTT. Drawing the rest from reference TRBV30 and TRBJ1-4, the complete variable domain is SQTIHQWPATLVQPVGSPLSLECTVEGTSNPNLYWYRQAAGRGLQLLFYSVGIGQISSEVPQNLSASRPQDRQFILSSKKLLLSDSGFYLCACTPGHRNEKLFFGSGTQLSVL.

This chain connects TRBV6-5 to TRBJ1-2; the match to TRBD1 covers 7 bases. The CDR3 is 15 residues long. CDR1 is MNHEY and CDR2 is SVGAGI in the germline V gene. The V gene end was trimmed by 1 base and the J gene end by 2 bases; junction bases not matched to a gene: 4. The CDR3 region has the DNA TGTGCCAGCAGTTACTTGGAGGGGGCAAACTATGGCTACACCTTC. Its protein is CASSYLEGANYGYTF.

The rearrangement joins TRBV6-1 to TRBJ1-5; no clear D gene. The length of the CDR3 is 15 residues. CDR1 and CDR2 from the germline V gene are MNHNS and SASEGT. V lost 0 bases to trimming and J lost 7 bases, with 13 bases between them. CDR3 nucleotide sequence: TGTGCCAGCAGTGAAGCGCGAGGTCACAACCAGCCCCAGCATTTT. Translating it yields CASSEARGHNQPQHF.

V usage is TRBV6-6 and J usage is TRBJ2-1; D remains unclear. Germline assignment: CDR1 MNHNY and CDR2 SVGAGI (reference sequence). Trimming cost V 0 bases and J 5 bases, with 11 bases left between them. CDR3 size: 15 residues. CDR3 DNA sequence: TGTGCCAGCAGTTACTCCCCTATTATAGACAATGAGCAGTTCTTC. The encoded protein is CASSYSPIIDNEQFF.

J is TRBJ2-7 and V is TRBV4-1; 8 bases are a match to TRBD1. Losses at the gene ends were 1 base for V and 3 bases for J; bases not matched to a gene: 5. The CDR3 totals 15 residues. CDR1 and CDR2 from the germline V gene are MGHRA and YSYEKL. For the CDR3, the DNA is TGCGCCAGCAGCCAAGTATTGGACAGGGACTACGAGCAGTACTTC. As protein: CASSQVLDRDYEQYF.

The rearrangement joins TRBV5-1 to TRBJ1-2, with D unclear. V was clipped by 3 bases and J by 7 bases, with 19 bases between them. Germline CDR1 and CDR2: SGHRS and YFSETQ. The CDR3 extends over 15 amino acids. The CDR3 protein is CASSSSGITRGGYTF. DNA of the CDR3: TGCGCCAGCAGCTCCTCCGGGATAACGCGGGGTGGCTACACCTTC.

This clone was seen a few times. V usage is TRBV2 and J usage is TRBJ2-1, with 9 positions matching TRBD2. Germline CDR1 SNHLY, CDR2 FYNNEI. V was pared by 2 bases and J by 4 bases, with 6 bases of the junction left unmatched. This CDR3 is 16 amino acids long. CDR3 in amino acids: CASSELGSGGYNEQFF. The CDR3 nucleotides read TGTGCCAGCAGTGAACTAGGTAGCGGGGGATACAATGAGCAGTTCTTC.

This clone was found a few times. The chain is built from TRBV10-3 and TRBJ1-4; D possibly corresponds to TRBD1 (5 bases). Germline V gene data show CDR1 as ENHRY and CDR2 as SYGVKD. The CDR3 has 13 residues. The V end lost 7 bases, the J end lost 5 bases, and 11 bases lay between the germline ends. The DNA of the CDR3 is TGTGCCATCACATGGGGGGTAAATGAAAAACTGTTTTTT. This sequence encodes CAITWGVNEKLFF.

The rearrangement links TRBV30 to TRBJ1-4; D might be TRBD1 (5 bases). Per germline, CDR1 GTSNPN and CDR2 SVGIG (reference sequence). CDR3 length: 14 amino acids. Between the trimmed V and J ends, which lost 4 bases and 8 bases, there was a span of 17 bases. The CDR3 DNA sequence: TGTGCCTGGAACGAGGGACTCCCCGGGGAAAAACTGTTTTTT. Translation gives CAWNEGLPGEKLFF.

This chain uses TRBV3-1 (or the pseudogene TRBV3-2) with TRBJ1-4; 7 bases align to TRBD1. CDR1 LGHDT and CDR2 YNNKEL come from the germline V gene (reference sequence). The CDR3 is 13 amino acids. V trimming: 6 bases; J trimming: 6 bases; junction bases outside the gene matches: 4. CDR3 region: CASSGQVDEKLFF. The CDR3 nucleotides are TGTGCCAGCAGTGGACAGGTAGATGAAAAACTGTTTTTT.

Worth noting for this clone: The identical CDR3 is also encoded by other nucleotide sequences in the sample. The chain carries TRBV19 and TRBJ1-6; D ambiguous. Germline CDR1 reads LNHDA; CDR2 reads SQIVND (reference sequence). V gave up 1 base and J gave up 3 bases, with 4 bases separating them. This CDR3 is built from 14 residues. The DNA of the CDR3 is TGTGCCAGTAGTATAGCAGGCTATAATTCACCCCTCCACTTT. Its protein is CASSIAGYNSPLHF.

V gene TRBV5-1 combines with J gene TRBJ2-4, with 11 bases fitting TRBD2. CDR1 and CDR2 (germline): SGHRS, YFSETQ. Trimming removed 4 bases from V and 0 bases from J; junction bases left unmatched: 3. The CDR3 sequence is 16 residues long. CDR3 sequence: CASSEGLAVAKNIQYF. CDR3 sequence (DNA): TGCGCCAGCAGCGAGGGACTAGCGGTAGCCAAAAACATTCAGTACTTC.

The chain uses TRBV7-9 and TRBJ1-5; D is uncertain. V was pared by 9 bases and J by 3 bases, with 18 bases between. Germline CDR1 reads SEHNR; CDR2 reads FQNEAQ (reference sequence). This CDR3 is 15 amino acids long. CDR3 coding DNA: TGTGCCAGTTGCAAGGACGGAGGATTCAATCAGCCCCAGCATTTT. It encodes CASCKDGGFNQPQHF. The full variable domain, completed using reference TRBV7-9 and TRBJ1-5, is DTGVSQNPRHKITKRGQNVTFRCDPISEHNRLYWYRQTLGQGPEFLTYFQNEAQLEKSRLLSDRFSAERPKGSFSTLEIQRTEQGDSAMYLCASCKDGGFNQPQHFGDGTRLSIL.

The chain combines TRBV11-2 with TRBJ1-5; D remains ambiguous. The CDR3 is 13 residues long. Germline V gene sequence: CDR1 SGHAT, CDR2 FQNNGV. V lost 5 bases and J lost 1, with 6 bases in between. DNA of the CDR3: TGTGCCAGCAGCCAGGCGAGCAATCAGCCCCAGCATTTT. This translates into CASSQASNQPQHF.

The chain carries TRBV9 and TRBJ2-7, with D perhaps matching TRBD1 (5 bases). This CDR3 has 14 residues. Germline V gene data show CDR1 as SGDLS and CDR2 as YYNGEE. With 0 bases removed from V and 2 bases from J, the gap between germline ends came to 9 bases. Here the CDR3 reads CASSVETGPYEQYF. Written as DNA, the CDR3 is TGTGCCAGCAGCGTAGAAACAGGACCCTACGAGCAGTACTTC.

V usage is TRBV24-1 and J usage is TRBJ2-1; D remains ambiguous. The V gene's germline CDR1 is KGHDR and CDR2 SFDVKD. The V end lost 1 base, the J end lost 5 bases, and 2 bases lay between the germline ends. The CDR3 has 12 residues. For the CDR3, the DNA is TGTGCCACCAGTGATTTCAACAATGAGCAGTTCTTC. It translates to CATSDFNNEQFF.